This T cell receptor (beta chain) is from a study of response to subunit inactivated influenza vaccine. Regarding the study as a whole: With each seasonal influenza vaccination, the authors suggested, few new T cells are recruited.

Concerning this clonotype: Its target is not known.

TCRdb reprocessed the RT-PCR reads via MiXCR and lists one record per CDR3 protein. The table records 400,000 to 550,000 distinct CDR3 sequences, 25% of them present only once. The clonotype was recovered from a man aged 45-65 years who received an inactivated influenza vaccine. Sequenced material: CD4+ T cells sorted from PBMCs, taken around 5 days after vaccination.

Here the CDR3 reads CAISTGQETQYF. The CDR3 bases are TGTGCCATCAGTACTGGTCAAGAGACCCAGTACTTC. V is TRBV10-3 and J is TRBJ2-5; D is unresolved. This CDR3 region has 12 residues. V was clipped by 5 bases and J by 2 bases, with 6 bases between them. Per the germline V gene, CDR1 is ENHRY and CDR2 is SYGVKD.